Below, 8 T cell receptor beta chains from the same sample are listed, as sequenced in a study of shared clonotypes between healthy human individuals (dated by TCRdb to 2020 to 2022). The protocol used for the library was the immunoSEQ multiplex PCR assay. The table was pulled from immuneACCESS by TCRdb, which kept in-frame rearrangements only. Such tables lose some clones; where checked, under half of the loss comes from unresolved V genes, and the rest has no known cause. The sample table lists around 510,000 clones, roughly 95% of them with a count of one. The leading ten clones occupy about 0.06% of the sample. The sample consisted of naive CD4+ T cells sorted from blood. The cell subset or site label, as the study defines it: CD45RA+ positively selected. The origin of the receptors is a woman in her 30s in good health.

The genes are TRBV7-2 and TRBJ2-3; 7 bases agree with TRBD2. The V segment lost 1 base and the J segment 0 bases; nucleotides outside the gene matches: 10. The germline V gene has CDR1 SGHTA and CDR2 FQGNSA. The CDR3 extends over 18 amino acids. The CDR3 coding sequence is TGTGCCAGCAGCTTAGGTACGGCGCTAGCGGATAGCACAGATACGCAGTATTTT. It specifies CASSLGTALADSTDTQYF.

The V and J genes are TRBV2 and TRBJ2-1; tentatively, D is TRBD1 (5 bases). Trimming left V 7 bases short and J 9 bases short, with 10 bases between. The V gene's germline CDR1 is SNHLY and CDR2 FYNNEI. The CDR3 is made up of 11 amino acids. CDR3 amino acids: CASKGISEQFF. The CDR3 DNA is TGTGCCAGCAAGGGGATCTCTGAGCAGTTCTTC.

This chain connects TRBV5-4 to TRBJ2-3; D not certain. The V end lost 4 bases, the J end lost 0 bases, and 21 bases lay between the germline ends. Germline V gene sequence: CDR1 SGHNT, CDR2 YYREEE (reference sequence). The CDR3 runs to 18 residues. CDR3 DNA: TGTGCCAGCAGCACACAATACTTAGGCGGAATTAGCACAGATACGCAGTATTTT. It codes for CASSTQYLGGISTDTQYF.

V gene TRBV28 combines with J gene TRBJ1-1; TRBD1 agrees at 10 bases. This CDR3 has 15 amino acids. CDR1 is MDHEN, CDR2 SYDVKM, per germline. V lost 2 bases, J lost 0 bases, and 0 bases stayed unmatched. CDR3 sequence: CASSLGTGVNTEAFF. The CDR3 nucleotides are TGTGCCAGCAGTTTAGGGACAGGGGTGAACACTGAAGCTTTCTTT.

The chain has TRBV11-2 and TRBJ2-7, with a tentative D call TRBD2 (6 bases). V shed 2 bases and J shed 4 bases, with 9 bases lying between them. The CDR3 covers 13 residues. Germline lookup yields CDR1 SGHAT and CDR2 FQNNGV. The CDR3 sequence is CASSLSGGYEQYF. The DNA for the CDR3 is TGTGCCAGCAGCTTATCCGGGGGTTACGAGCAGTACTTC.

This rearrangement joins TRBV19 to TRBJ2-3; 11 bases match TRBD2. Germline V CDR1 and CDR2: LNHDA, SQIVND (reference sequence). After removal of 5 bases from V and 5 bases from J, the junction contained 6 bases not matched to a gene. The CDR3 runs 15 residues. CDR3 nucleotides: TGTGCCAGTAGTCCTAGCGGGAGGACAGGAGATACGCAGTATTTT. Translating it yields CASSPSGRTGDTQYF.

The chain recombines TRBV6-5 with TRBJ1-6, with D hard to call. Germline CDR1 and CDR2: MNHEY and SVGAGI. The CDR3 runs to 12 residues. With 6 bases removed from V and 5 bases from J, the gap between germline ends came to 5 bases. The CDR3 reads CASSHNNSPLHF. The CDR3 nucleotides read TGTGCCAGCAGCCATAATAATTCACCCCTCCACTTT.

This clone came up once. The V and J genes are TRBV11-3 and TRBJ2-2, with TRBD2 matching 9 bases. CDR3 size: 16 residues. V was clipped by 5 bases and J by 1 base; unmatched bases: 5. Germline values: CDR1 SGHNT, CDR2 YENEEA. The chain's CDR3 is CASSTQAGGNTGELFF. Here the CDR3 DNA reads TGTGCCAGCAGCACCCAAGCGGGAGGGAACACCGGGGAGCTGTTTTTT. Based on the CDR3 plus reference TRBV11-3 and TRBJ2-2, the full variable domain is EAGVVQSPRYKIIEKKQPVAFWCNPISGHNTLYWYLQNLGQGPELLIRYENEEAVDDSQLPKDRFSAERLKGVDSTLKIQPAELGDSAVYLCASSTQAGGNTGELFFGEGSRLTVL.